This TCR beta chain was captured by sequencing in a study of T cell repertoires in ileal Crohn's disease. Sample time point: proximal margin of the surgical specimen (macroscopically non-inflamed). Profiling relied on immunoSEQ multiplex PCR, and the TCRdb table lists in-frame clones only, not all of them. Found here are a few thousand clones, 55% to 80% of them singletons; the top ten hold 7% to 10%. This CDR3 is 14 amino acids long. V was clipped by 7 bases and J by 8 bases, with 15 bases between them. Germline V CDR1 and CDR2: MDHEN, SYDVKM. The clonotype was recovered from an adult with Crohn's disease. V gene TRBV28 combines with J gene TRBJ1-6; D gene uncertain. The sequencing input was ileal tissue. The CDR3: CASTKVQPYSPLHF. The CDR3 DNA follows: TGTGCCAGCACCAAGGTGCAGCCGTATTCACCCCTCCACTTT.